This section outlines one TCR beta chain sequence together with its context. Its antigen is not yet known. The record has no base qualities; no much larger clone is one base away. A single peripheral blood draw of approximately 120 mL on average was collected from each donor into heparinised tubes. Using a panel that included CD45RO, CCR7, CD25, CD127, CD95 and CD27, naive, central memory, regulatory and stem cell-like memory CD4+ T cells were sorted on a BD FACSAria II. Every sorted population had a purity above 95%. PBMCs were separated immediately by Lymphoprep density gradient centrifugation and were stained directly, without being cultured. So that batch effects would be minimized, each experiment stained and sorted samples in pairs, pairing one healthy donor with one patient. From its cysteine to its phenylalanine, the CDR3 spans 15 amino acids. The only DNA kept is the CDR3, 45 bases in frame from the first base. Clipping removes 3 bases from V and 4 bases from J, with 9 as the unmatched junction base count. CDR1 is given as SGHDT and CDR2 as YYEEEE, both from the germline V gene.

These data come from a study of beta chain features in type 1 diabetes (dated by TCRdb to 2016 to 2019). For the study in its entirety: Patients and healthy donors did not differ in mean age, gender distribution, total cell number or subset yield. The study compared the TCRB repertoires of sorted circulating CD4+ T cell subsets in recently diagnosed type 1 diabetes patients with those in matched healthy donors. A total of 100 million to 140 million sorted cells were examined across all samples, and the number of cells per subset was strongly correlated with RNA yield. Regulatory and stem cell-like memory subsets were obtained from only 8 patients and about 8 healthy donors, while naive and central memory subsets were obtained from all 30 or so donors.

The High Capacity cDNA Reverse Transcription Kit was used to reverse transcribe all of the isolated RNA, meaning that expressed TCRB transcripts were what got sequenced. Deep immunoSEQ sequencing was performed on naive, central memory and regulatory T cell samples, with an average of roughly 3.5 million total reads per sample. Sorted cells were lysed in RLT buffer and RNA was extracted with DNase-treated RNeasy Micro or Mini kits, depending on cell number. To prevent cross-contamination, each cell subset was processed individually, whereas patient and healthy donor samples were processed jointly. Using the immunoSEQ multiplex PCR, TCRB sequences were amplified from cDNA into 87-bp fragments spanning the CDR3 region. Sequencing of the amplicons was done on the Illumina HiSeq platform. The authors' analysis ran thus. Synthetic template baselines were used to correct PCR bias computationally, reads within Hamming distance 2 were collapsed, and singletons that could not be merged were discarded. Reads were aligned against IMGT so that V, D and J genes, CDR3 length and insertions or deletions at six rearrangement sites could be assigned. Within each subset, clonotype counts were normalized to the number of sorted cells before true diversity and Gini coefficients were calculated with the tcR R package. The overlap coefficient, calculated on TCRB nucleotide sequences, was used to measure repertoire sharing. TCRdb provides this immuneACCESS table in a form limited to in-frame rearrangements. Some clones are lacking; in checked studies, under half of them reflect an unresolved V gene, and why the rest are absent is not known. The D gene and trimming were derived from the DNA, and the V and J assignments and clone size from that table. Recorded for this sample are 95,000 to 150,000 clones; approximately 16% of them occurred a single time. The leading ten clones occupy around 2.5% of the sample.

Results and caveats for the whole study, not just this receptor: Naive, central memory and regulatory TCRB repertoires appeared more similar among patients than among healthy donors. A moderate but significant shortening of TCRB CDR3 length was observed in type 1 diabetes patients in all four CD4+ subsets. Sequencing cDNA rather than genomic DNA could over-represent highly expressing activated cells, although activation and CD3 levels did not differ between groups. PCR may preferentially amplify shorter templates, but because patient and control samples were amplified and corrected together, any resulting skew would affect both groups equally. Because the HLA sub-analyses included only small numbers of individuals, any influence of HLA type on TCRB rearrangement was left unresolved. Patients with type 1 diabetes made fewer insertions and deleted more nucleotides at VDJ recombination sites, implying thymic rearrangement abnormalities.

Sequenced sample: central memory CD4+ T cells from blood. The V and J genes are TRBV5-6 and TRBJ1-2; 7 bases in between match TRBD1. The clonotype originates from a young man with type 1 diabetes. At the DNA level, the sequence is TGTGCCAGCAGCTATAACAGGGGAGGGATCTATGGCTACACCTTC. Its protein product is CASSYNRGGIYGYTF.